This TCR beta chain was profiled in a study of T cell responses to AZD1222 COVID-19 vaccine. Study-level background: Second doses were pooled across both intervals (about 4 or about 12 weeks). Study-wide results and limits: Spike-spanning, vaccine-associated CD4 TCRs were dominant at 160-218 and 743-854. Unmutated variant regions are reportedly the target of nearly half of TCRs that are spike-specific. Baseline seropositivity characterized only a handful of AZD1222 recipients.

Points on this clone: Its antigen is undetermined.

Germline loops: CDR1 SEHNR, CDR2 FQNEAQ (reference sequence). V was clipped by 8 bases and J by 6 bases; unmatched bases: 7. CDR3 length: 14 residues. The assay was immunoSEQ multiplex PCR, and TCRdb's table has in-frame clones only and misses some. The sample has roughly 90,000 clones, just over 85% seen once. The sequenced sample was peripheral blood, obtained on day 0 of AZD1222 vaccination. The origin of this receptor is an adult in good health. The V call is TRBV7-9, the J call TRBJ1-6; 7 bases map to TRBD1. The CDR3, as DNA: TGTGCCAGCCAGGGGGGGGCGCCTAATTCACCCCTCCACTTT. It codes for CASQGGAPNSPLHF.